A selection of T cell receptor beta chains follows, all from one sample in a study of Ad26.COV2.S vaccination and SARS-CoV-2 variants. Libraries were prepared by immunoSEQ multiplex PCR; TCRdb keeps only in-frame clonotypes and omits some of them. The table records under 500,000 clones, around 92% of them present only once. This sample comprised peripheral blood, obtained in a trial of Ad26.COV2.S vaccine versus placebo. Receptors originate from a person between 18 and 65 years old who received the Ad26.COV2.S COVID-19 vaccine or a placebo. CDR3s include the opening cysteine and the closing phenylalanine or tryptophan. The order of the fields is CDR3 DNA, CDR3 protein, D gene, clone size, J gene, V gene. The D gene is left open where the match is weak. Rows may omit the clone size; those that give it use once, few, many or a size class.

TGTGCCAGTAGTACACCCCGGGATGTCAATGAGCAGTTCTTC,CASSTPRDVNEQFF,.,.,TRBJ2-1,TRBV19
TGTGCCAGCAGCCAATATTTCGCAGGGGTGGATGGCTACACCTTC,CASSQYFAGVDGYTF,.,.,TRBJ1-2,TRBV16
TGTGCCAGCAGTTACTTAGACAGCCCTGAAGCTTTCTTT,CASSYLDSPEAFF,.,.,TRBJ1-1,TRBV6-2/TRBV6-3
TGCAGCGTTGCCGCAGGGGCTAATCAGCCCCAGCATTTT,CSVAAGANQPQHF,.,.,TRBJ1-5,TRBV29-1
TGTGCCAGCAGTCGAGCCGGGACAGTAAATCAGCCCCAGCATTTT,CASSRAGTVNQPQHF,TRBD1,.,TRBJ1-5,TRBV6-2/TRBV6-3
TGTGCCAGCAGCTTACCACAGATCTCCTACGAGCAGTACTTC,CASSLPQISYEQYF,.,.,TRBJ2-7,TRBV7-9
TGTGCCATCAGTGAGCCCACTTCGGGGGGCAATCAGCCCCAGCATTTT,CAISEPTSGGNQPQHF,.,.,TRBJ1-5,TRBV10-3
TGCGCCAGCAGCTTGCCAGGGACTAGCGGGGGCACAGATACGCAGTATTTT,CASSLPGTSGGTDTQYF,TRBD2,.,TRBJ2-3,TRBV5-1
TGTGCCAGCAGACCAGAGGGGGCTAGCACAGATACGCAGTATTTT,CASRPEGASTDTQYF,TRBD1,.,TRBJ2-3,TRBV14
TGTGCCAGCAGCTTGGAGTGGACTAGGACAGATACGCAGTATTTT,CASSLEWTRTDTQYF,TRBD2,.,TRBJ2-3,TRBV5-6
TGTGCCAGCAGACAGGGCTACGAGCAGTACTTC,CASRQGYEQYF,.,.,TRBJ2-7,TRBV2
TGCGCCAGCAGCCTGGGAGGTCTGAACACTGAAGCTTTCTTT,CASSLGGLNTEAFF,.,few,TRBJ1-1,TRBV5-1
TGTGCCACCAGTTCCCCCTTAGGACGGCCAGGCGGCTACACCTTC,CATSSPLGRPGGYTF,.,.,TRBJ1-2,TRBV24-1
TGTGCCAGCAGAAGACAGGGCAATTCACCCCTCCACTTT,CASRRQGNSPLHF,TRBD1,.,TRBJ1-6,TRBV27
TGTGCCAGCAGCCGCACGGGGCAGGGGGCCCTTGGCTACACCTTC,CASSRTGQGALGYTF,TRBD1,.,TRBJ1-2,TRBV7-2
TGTGCCAGCAGTTATGATTTTCAGATGAACACTGAAGCTTTCTTT,CASSYDFQMNTEAFF,.,.,TRBJ1-1,TRBV6-5
TGCAGTGCTAGCGGCGAAGGTACGCAGTATTTT,CSASGEGTQYF,.,.,TRBJ2-3,TRBV20-1
TGTGCCAGCCAGCAAGCGGACAGGGGCGACTCTGGAAACACCATATATTTT,CASQQADRGDSGNTIYF,TRBD1,.,TRBJ1-3,TRBV28
TGTGCCAGCAGTCATTCCTACAATGAGCAGTTCTTC,CASSHSYNEQFF,.,.,TRBJ2-1,TRBV6-1
TGTGCCTGGAGTGTATTAGCTGTTCAGACACCCCTCCACTTT,CAWSVLAVQTPLHF,.,few,TRBJ1-6,TRBV30
TGTGCCAGCAGCTCCGGGGCAGGGCGAAACTATGGCTACACCTTC,CASSSGAGRNYGYTF,.,.,TRBJ1-2,TRBV7-2
TGCGCCAGCAGCCCACTAAATACACGTCTTACACTGGGTGAGCAGTTCTTC,CASSPLNTRLTLGEQFF,.,.,TRBJ2-1,TRBV4-1